Sequencing of this T cell receptor beta chain was carried out in a study of control samples from healthy donors and cancer patients. The germline gives CDR1 KGHDR, CDR2 SFDVKD. The CDR3 is made up of 17 amino acids. V lost 0 bases and J lost 8; bases outside the gene matches: 7. Assay: immunoSEQ multiplex PCR; the TCRdb copy retains only in-frame clones and omits some. The data show some 170,000 clones, around 96% seen once. Sequenced material: blood. This receptor was obtained from a woman under 40 in good health. The chain has TRBV24-1 and TRBJ2-1; 12 nucleotides line up with TRBD2. The CDR3: CATSDLVASGRADEQFF. In DNA form, the CDR3 reads TGTGCCACCAGTGATTTGGTGGCTAGCGGGAGGGCGGATGAGCAGTTCTTC.